This TCR beta chain was recorded in a study of blood T cell repertoires in COVID-19. Study-level background: Both acute and convalescent COVID-19 samples were obtained from the United States, Italy and Spain.

This CDR3 contains 13 residues. J lost 5 bases, V lost 6 bases, and 6 bases had no gene match. Per the original data handling: Scientists estimated how many nucleated cells there were by amplifying reference gene primers. Some clones are missing from TCRdb's copy, which holds only in-frame ones; the method was immunoSEQ multiplex PCR. V and J calls and clone size come straight from that table; D and trimming were deduced from the DNA. In the table there are 180,000 or so clones, roughly 81% of which are singletons. V and J are TRBV12-3 or TRBV12-4 and TRBJ1-2, with 7 positions matching TRBD1. This receptor was identified in a woman aged 35 to 49 with COVID-19, enrolled during active disease. The material sequenced was peripheral blood. The CDR3 bases are TGTGCCAGCAGGGTGACAGGGACTTATGGCTACACCTTC. Residues: CASRVTGTYGYTF.